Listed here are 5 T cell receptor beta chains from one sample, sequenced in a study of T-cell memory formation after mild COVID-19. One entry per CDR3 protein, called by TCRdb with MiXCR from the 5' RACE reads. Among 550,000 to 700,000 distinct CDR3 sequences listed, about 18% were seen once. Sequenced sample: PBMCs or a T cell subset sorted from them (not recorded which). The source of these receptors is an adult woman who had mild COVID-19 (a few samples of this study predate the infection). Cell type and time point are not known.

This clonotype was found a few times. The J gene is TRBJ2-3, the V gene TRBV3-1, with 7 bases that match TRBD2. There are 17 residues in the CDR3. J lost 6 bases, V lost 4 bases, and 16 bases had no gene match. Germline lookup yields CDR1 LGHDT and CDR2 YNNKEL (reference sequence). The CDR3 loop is CASSPQWREYHGDTQYF. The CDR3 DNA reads TGTGCCAGCAGCCCCCAGTGGCGGGAGTACCACGGGGATACGCAGTATTTT.

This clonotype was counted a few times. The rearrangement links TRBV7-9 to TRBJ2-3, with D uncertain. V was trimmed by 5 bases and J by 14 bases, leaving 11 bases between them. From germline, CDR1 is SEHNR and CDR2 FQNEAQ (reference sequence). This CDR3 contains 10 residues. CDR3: CASSPLWGYF. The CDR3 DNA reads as TGTGCCAGCAGCCCCCTTTGGGGGTATTTT.

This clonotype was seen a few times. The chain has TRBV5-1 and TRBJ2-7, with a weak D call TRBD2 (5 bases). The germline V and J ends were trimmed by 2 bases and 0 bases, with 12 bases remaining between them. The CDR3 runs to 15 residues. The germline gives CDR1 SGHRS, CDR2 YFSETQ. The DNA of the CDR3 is TGCGCCAGCAGCTTAGAAGAAGGGAGCTCCTACGAGCAGTACTTC. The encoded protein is CASSLEEGSSYEQYF.

The CDR3 bases are TGTGCCAGCATTAGCGGCCCGGCCCTGAATGAGCAGTTCTTC. This sequence encodes CASISGPALNEQFF. V and J are TRBV12-3 or TRBV12-4 and TRBJ2-1; tentatively, D is TRBD2 (6 bases). The CDR3 spans 14 residues. V lost 7 bases, J lost 7 bases, and 17 bases lay in between.

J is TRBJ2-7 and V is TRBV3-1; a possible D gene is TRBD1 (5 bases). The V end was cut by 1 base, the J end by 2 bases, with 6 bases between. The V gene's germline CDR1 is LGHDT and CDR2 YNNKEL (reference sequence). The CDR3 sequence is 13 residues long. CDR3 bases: TGTGCCAGCAGCCAAGCACAGGCCTACGAGCAGTACTTC. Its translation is CASSQAQAYEQYF.